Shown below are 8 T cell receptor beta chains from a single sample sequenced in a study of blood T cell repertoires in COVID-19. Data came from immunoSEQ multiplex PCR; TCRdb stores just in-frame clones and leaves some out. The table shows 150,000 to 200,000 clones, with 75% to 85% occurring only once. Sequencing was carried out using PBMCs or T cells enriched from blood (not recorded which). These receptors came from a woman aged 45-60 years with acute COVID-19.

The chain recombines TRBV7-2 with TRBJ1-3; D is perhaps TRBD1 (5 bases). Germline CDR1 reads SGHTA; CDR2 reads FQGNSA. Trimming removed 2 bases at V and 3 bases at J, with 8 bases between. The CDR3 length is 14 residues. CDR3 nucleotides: TGTGCCAGCAGCTTAACAGGCTATGGAAACACCATATATTTT. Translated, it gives CASSLTGYGNTIYF.

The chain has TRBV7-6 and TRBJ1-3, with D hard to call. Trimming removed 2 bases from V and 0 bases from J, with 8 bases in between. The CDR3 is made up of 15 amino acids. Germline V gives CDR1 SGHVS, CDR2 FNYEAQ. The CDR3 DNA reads TGTGCCAGCAGCTTAAACTCTGGCTCTGGAAACACCATATATTTT. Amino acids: CASSLNSGSGNTIYF.

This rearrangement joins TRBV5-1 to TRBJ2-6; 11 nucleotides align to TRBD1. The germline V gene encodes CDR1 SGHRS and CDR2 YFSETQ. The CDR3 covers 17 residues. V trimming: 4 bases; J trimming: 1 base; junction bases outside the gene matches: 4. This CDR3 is CASSGQGARSGANVLTF. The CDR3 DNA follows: TGCGCCAGCAGCGGACAGGGGGCTAGGTCTGGGGCCAACGTCCTGACTTTC.

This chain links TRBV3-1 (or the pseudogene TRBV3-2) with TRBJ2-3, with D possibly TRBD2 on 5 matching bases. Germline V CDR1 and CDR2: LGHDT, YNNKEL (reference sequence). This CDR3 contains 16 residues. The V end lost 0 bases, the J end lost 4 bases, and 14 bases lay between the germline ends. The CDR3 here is CASSQDVGKRADTQYF. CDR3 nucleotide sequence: TGTGCCAGCAGCCAAGATGTGGGGAAGAGGGCAGATACGCAGTATTTT.

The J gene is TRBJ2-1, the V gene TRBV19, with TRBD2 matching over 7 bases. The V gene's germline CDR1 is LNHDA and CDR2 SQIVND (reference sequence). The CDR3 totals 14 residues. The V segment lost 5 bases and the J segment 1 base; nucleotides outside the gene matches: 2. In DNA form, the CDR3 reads TGTGCCAGTAGTGAGGGAGGGTCCTACAATGAGCAGTTCTTC. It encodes CASSEGGSYNEQFF.

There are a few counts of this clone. CDR3 sequence: CASSEPTPNYGYTF. The CDR3 DNA follows: TGTGCCAGCAGTGAACCGACACCTAACTATGGCTACACCTTC. This chain connects TRBV6-1 to TRBJ1-2; D gene ambiguous. The germline V gene encodes CDR1 MNHNS and CDR2 SASEGT. Trimming left V 2 bases short and J 0 bases short, with 7 bases between. The CDR3 spans 14 residues.

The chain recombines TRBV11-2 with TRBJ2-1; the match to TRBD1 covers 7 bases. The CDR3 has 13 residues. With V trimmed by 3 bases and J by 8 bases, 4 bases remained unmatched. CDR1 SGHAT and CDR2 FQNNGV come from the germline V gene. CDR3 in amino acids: CASSFNRGDEQFF. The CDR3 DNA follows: TGTGCCAGCAGCTTCAACAGGGGAGATGAGCAGTTCTTC.

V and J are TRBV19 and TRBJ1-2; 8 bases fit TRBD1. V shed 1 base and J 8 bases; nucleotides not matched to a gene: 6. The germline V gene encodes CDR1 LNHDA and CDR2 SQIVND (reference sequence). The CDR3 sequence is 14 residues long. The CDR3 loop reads CASSIVAGGAGYTF. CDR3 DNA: TGTGCCAGTAGTATAGTTGCAGGGGGCGCCGGCTACACCTTC.